This TCR beta chain came from a study of T-cell memory formation after mild COVID-19. CDR3 size: 13 residues. The V and J ends lost 12 bases and 2 bases, in that order; junction bases with no gene match: 7. In germline, CDR1 is KGHDR, CDR2 SFDVKD. Study-level points and caveats: Shrinking CD4+ clones resided mostly in CM and EM, and CD8+ ones in EMRA.

In TCRdb, the 5' RACE reads were re-called with MiXCR into one record per CDR3 protein. The sample shows roughly 150,000 distinct CDR3 sequences, about 14% of them seen only once. In its sample, this clonotype was seen a few times. What it recognizes is unknown. Sequencing was performed on PBMCs or a T cell subset sorted from them (not recorded which). This rearrangement joins TRBV24-1 to TRBJ2-3; 7 positions agree with TRBD2. The TCR comes from an adult woman who had mild COVID-19 (a few samples of this study predate the infection). Cell type and time point are not known. In DNA form, the CDR3 reads TGTGCCTCGCGGGGGTGGGACACAGATACGCAGTATTTT. It is translated as CASRGWDTDTQYF.